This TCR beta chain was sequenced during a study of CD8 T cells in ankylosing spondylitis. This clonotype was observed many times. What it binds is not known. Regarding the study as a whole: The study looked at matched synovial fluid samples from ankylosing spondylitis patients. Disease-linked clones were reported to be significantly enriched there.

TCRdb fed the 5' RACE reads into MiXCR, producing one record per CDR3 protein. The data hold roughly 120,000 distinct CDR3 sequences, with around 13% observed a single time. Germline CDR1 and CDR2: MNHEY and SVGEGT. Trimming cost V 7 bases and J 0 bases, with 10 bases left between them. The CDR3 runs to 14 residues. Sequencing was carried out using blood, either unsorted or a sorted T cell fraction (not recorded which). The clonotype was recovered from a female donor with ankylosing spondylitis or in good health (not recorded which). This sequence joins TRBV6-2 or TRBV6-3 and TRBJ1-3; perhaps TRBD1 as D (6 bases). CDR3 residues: CASIGQSSGNTIYF. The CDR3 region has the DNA TGTGCCAGCATAGGACAGAGCTCTGGAAACACCATATATTTT.